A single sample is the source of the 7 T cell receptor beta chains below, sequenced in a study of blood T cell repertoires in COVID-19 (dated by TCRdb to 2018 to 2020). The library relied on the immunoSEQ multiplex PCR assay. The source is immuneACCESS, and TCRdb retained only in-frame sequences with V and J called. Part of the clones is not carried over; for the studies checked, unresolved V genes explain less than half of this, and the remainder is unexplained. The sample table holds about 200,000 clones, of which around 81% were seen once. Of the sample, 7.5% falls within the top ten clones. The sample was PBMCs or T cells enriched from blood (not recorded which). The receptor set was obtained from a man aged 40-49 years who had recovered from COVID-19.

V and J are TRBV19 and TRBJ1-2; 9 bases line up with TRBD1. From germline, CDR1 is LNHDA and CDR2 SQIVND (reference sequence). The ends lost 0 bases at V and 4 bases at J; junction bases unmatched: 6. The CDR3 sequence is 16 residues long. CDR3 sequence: CASSIDRGQGTYGYTF. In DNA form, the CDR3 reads TGTGCCAGTAGTATAGATCGGGGACAGGGAACCTATGGCTACACCTTC.

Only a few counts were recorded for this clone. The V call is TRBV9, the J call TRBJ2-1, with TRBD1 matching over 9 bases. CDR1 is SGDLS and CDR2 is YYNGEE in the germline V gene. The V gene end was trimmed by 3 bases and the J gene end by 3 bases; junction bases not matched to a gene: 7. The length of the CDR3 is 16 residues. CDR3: CASSATGGVSYNEQFF. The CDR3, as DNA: TGTGCCAGCAGCGCGACAGGGGGGGTAAGCTACAATGAGCAGTTCTTC.

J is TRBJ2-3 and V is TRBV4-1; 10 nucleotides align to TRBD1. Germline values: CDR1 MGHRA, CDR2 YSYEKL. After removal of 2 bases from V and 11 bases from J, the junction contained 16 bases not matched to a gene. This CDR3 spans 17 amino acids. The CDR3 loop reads CASSQSGTGAALGGQYF. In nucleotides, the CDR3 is TGCGCCAGCAGCCAATCCGGGACAGGGGCCGCCCTAGGGGGGCAGTATTTT.

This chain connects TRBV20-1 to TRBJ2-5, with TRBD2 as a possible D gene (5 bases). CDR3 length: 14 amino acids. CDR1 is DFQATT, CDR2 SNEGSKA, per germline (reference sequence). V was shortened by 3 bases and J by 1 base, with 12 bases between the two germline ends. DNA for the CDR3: TGCAGTGCTAGTATCCCGGGGTCCCAAGAGACCCAGTACTTC. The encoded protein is CSASIPGSQETQYF.

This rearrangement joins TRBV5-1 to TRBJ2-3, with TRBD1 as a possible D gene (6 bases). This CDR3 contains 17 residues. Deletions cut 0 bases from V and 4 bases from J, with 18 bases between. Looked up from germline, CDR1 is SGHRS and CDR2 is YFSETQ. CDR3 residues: CASSLGPSTGFSDTQYF. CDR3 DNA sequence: TGCGCCAGCAGCTTGGGGCCCTCAACAGGGTTTTCAGATACGCAGTATTTT.

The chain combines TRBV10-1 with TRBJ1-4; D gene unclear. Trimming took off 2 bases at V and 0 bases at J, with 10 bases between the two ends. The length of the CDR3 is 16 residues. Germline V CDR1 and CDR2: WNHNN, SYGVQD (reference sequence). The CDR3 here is CASSEEDSATNEKLFF. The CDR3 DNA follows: TGCGCCAGCAGTGAGGAGGATTCTGCAACTAATGAAAAACTGTTTTTT.

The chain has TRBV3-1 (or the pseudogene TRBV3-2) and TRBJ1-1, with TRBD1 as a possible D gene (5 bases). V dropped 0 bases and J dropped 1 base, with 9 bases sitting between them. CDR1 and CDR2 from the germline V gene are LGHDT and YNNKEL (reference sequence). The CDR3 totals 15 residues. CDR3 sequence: CASSQDGRGNTEAFF. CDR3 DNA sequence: TGTGCCAGCAGCCAAGATGGGAGGGGGAACACTGAAGCTTTCTTT.